Listed below are T cell receptor beta chains from one sample, sequenced in a study of cytomegalovirus exposure and HLA in healthy donors. Assay: immunoSEQ multiplex PCR; the TCRdb copy retains only in-frame clones and omits some. The sample consists of about 72,000 clones, 85% to 95% of them appearing once. Source material: PBMCs. These receptors originate from a woman aged 18-29 years in good health and CMV-seropositive. CDR3s include the opening cysteine and the closing phenylalanine or tryptophan. D genes are given only for firm matches.

d_call	v_call	j_call	cdr3_aa
-	TRBV27	TRBJ1-5	CASGQTSNQPQHF
-	TRBV4-1	TRBJ1-1	CASSQQNTEAFF
-	TRBV14	TRBJ1-6	CASSQDPVFVGGSPLHF
TRBD1	TRBV29-1	TRBJ2-7	CSVEVGRGGTYEQYF
-	TRBV10-1	TRBJ2-7	CASSESEDRLGEQYF
TRBD2	TRBV7-9	TRBJ2-1	CASSLPGGSEQFF
-	TRBV11-2	TRBJ2-6	CASSLVDSPSGANVLTF
-	TRBV5-5	TRBJ1-2	CASTLAGANYGYTF
TRBD2	TRBV5-4	TRBJ2-7	CASSLLLAGGYEQYF
-	TRBV5-8	TRBJ1-5	CASSLRDQPQHF
-	TRBV5-6	TRBJ1-1	CASSLVGRGNTEAFF
TRBD1	TRBV7-9	TRBJ2-7	CASSPRGYEQYF
TRBD1	TRBV5-5	TRBJ2-7	CASSLPTGGSYEQYF
TRBD2	TRBV7-9	TRBJ2-2	CASSLSGSITGELFF
-	TRBV27	TRBJ2-7	CASSSLLYEQYF
TRBD1	TRBV29-1	TRBJ1-5	CSVARDRDQPQHF
TRBD2	TRBV4-1	TRBJ2-7	CASSQGLAGVGRQYF
-	TRBV21-1	TRBJ2-5	CASSKEKGVGAQYF
-	TRBV29-1	TRBJ2-5	CSVEGRGKTQYF
-	TRBV6-4	TRBJ2-1	CASSPLFQAGRGEQFF
-	TRBV29-1	TRBJ2-3	CSVERGYTDTQYF